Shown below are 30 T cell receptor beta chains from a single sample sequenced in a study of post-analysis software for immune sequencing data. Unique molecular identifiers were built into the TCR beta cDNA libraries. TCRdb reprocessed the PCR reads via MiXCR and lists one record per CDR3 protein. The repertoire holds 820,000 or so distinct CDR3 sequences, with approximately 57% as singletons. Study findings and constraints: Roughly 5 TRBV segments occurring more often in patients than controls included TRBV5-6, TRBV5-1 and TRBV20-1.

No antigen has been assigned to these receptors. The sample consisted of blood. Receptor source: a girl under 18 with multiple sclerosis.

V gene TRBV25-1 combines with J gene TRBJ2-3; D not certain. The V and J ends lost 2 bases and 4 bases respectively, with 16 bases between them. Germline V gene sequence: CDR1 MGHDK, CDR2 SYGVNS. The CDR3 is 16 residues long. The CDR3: CASSEDGSFGADTQYF. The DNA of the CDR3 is TGTGCCAGCAGTGAAGACGGGTCGTTTGGCGCAGATACGCAGTATTTT.

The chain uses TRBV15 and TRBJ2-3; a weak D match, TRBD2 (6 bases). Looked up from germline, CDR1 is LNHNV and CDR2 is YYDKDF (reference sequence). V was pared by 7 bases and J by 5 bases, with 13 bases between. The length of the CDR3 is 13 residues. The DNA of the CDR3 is TGTGCCACCACGGCGGGGCATCAAGATACGCAGTATTTT. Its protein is CATTAGHQDTQYF.

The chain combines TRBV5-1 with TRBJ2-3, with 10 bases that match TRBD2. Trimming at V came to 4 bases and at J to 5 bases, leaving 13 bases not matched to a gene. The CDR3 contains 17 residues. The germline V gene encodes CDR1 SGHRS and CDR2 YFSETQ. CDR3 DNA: TGCGCCAGCAGCCCCGGGCTAGCGGGAGCCGGCGGAGATACGCAGTATTTT. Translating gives CASSPGLAGAGGDTQYF.

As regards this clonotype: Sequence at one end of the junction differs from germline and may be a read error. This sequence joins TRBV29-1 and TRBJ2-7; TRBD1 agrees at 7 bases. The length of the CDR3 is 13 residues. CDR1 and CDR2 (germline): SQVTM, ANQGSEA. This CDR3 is CSVVEGGVGERYF. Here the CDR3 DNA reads TGCAGCGTTGTAGAAGGGGGCGTAGGGGAGCGGTACTTC.

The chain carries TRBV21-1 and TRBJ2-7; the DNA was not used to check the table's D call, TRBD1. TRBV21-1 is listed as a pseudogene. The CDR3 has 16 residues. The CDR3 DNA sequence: TGTGCCAGCAGCAATATTGGGACAGGGCTTCCCTACGAGCAGTACTTC. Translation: CASSNIGTGLPYEQYF.

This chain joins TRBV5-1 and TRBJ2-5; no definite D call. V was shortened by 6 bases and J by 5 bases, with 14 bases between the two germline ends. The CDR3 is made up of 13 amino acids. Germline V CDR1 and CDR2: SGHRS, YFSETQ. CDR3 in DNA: TGCGCCAGCAACGACGTGGGAAAGGAGACCCAGTACTTC. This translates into CASNDVGKETQYF.

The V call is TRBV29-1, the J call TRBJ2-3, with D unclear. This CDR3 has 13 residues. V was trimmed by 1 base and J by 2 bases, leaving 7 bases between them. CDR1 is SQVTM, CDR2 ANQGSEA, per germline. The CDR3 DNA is TGCAGCGTTGAAGGGCGGAACACAGATACGCAGTATTTT. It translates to CSVEGRNTDTQYF.

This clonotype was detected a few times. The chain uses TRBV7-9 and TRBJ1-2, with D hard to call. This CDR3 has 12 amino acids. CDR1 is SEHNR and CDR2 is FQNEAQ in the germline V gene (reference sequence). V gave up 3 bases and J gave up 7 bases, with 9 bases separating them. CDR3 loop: CASSLDAGGYTF. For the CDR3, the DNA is TGTGCCAGCAGCTTGGACGCTGGTGGCTACACCTTC.

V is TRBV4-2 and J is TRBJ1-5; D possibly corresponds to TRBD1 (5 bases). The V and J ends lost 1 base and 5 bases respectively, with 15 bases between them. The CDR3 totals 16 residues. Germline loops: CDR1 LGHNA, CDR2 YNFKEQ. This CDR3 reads CASSQGDGGEDQPQHF. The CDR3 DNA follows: TGTGCCAGCAGCCAAGGGGATGGGGGGGAGGATCAGCCCCAGCATTTT.

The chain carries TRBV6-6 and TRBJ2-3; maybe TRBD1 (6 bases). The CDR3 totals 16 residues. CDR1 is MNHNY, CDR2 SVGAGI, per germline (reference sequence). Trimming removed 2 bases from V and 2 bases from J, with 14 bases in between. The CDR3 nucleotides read TGTGCCAGCAGTTACCCCAAGGACAGCCACACAGATACGCAGTATTTT. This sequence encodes CASSYPKDSHTDTQYF.

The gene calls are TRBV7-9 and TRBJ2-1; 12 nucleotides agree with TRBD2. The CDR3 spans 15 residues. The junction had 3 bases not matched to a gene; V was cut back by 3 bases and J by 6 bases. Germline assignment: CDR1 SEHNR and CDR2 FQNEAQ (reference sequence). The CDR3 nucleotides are TGTGCCAGCAGCTTCACTAGCGGGAGGATCAATGAGCAGTTCTTC. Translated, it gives CASSFTSGRINEQFF.

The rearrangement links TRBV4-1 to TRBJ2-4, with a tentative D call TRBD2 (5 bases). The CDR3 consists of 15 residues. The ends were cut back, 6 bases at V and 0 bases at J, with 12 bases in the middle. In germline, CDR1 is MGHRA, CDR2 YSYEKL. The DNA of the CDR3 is TGCGCCAGCAGTGAGGGCGGTGGAGCCAAAAACATTCAGTACTTC. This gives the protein CASSEGGGAKNIQYF.

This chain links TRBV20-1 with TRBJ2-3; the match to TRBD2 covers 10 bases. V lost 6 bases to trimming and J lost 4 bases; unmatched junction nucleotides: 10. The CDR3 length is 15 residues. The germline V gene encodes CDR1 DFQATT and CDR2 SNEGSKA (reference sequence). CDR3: CSARTGTSVSDTQYF. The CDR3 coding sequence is TGCAGTGCAAGAACAGGGACTAGCGTTTCAGATACGCAGTATTTT.

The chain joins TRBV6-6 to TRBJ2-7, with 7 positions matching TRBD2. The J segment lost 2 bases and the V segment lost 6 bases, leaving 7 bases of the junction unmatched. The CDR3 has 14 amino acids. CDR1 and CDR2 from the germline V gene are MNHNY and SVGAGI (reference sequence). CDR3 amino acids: CASRDWDYPYEQYF. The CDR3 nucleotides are TGTGCCAGCAGGGACTGGGACTACCCCTACGAGCAGTACTTC.

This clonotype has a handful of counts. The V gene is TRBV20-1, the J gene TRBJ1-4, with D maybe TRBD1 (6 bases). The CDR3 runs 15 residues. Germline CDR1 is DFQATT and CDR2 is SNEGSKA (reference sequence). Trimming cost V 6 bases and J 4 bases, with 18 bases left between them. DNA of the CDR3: TGCAGTGCACAGAGGGGGAGGGGAAATAATGAAAAACTGTTTTTT. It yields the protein CSAQRGRGNNEKLFF.

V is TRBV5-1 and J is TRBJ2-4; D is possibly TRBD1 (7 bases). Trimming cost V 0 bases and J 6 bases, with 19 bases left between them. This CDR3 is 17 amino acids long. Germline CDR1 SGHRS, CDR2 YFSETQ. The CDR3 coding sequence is TGCGCCAGCAGCTTGGTTACGTTGGGCCAGGGGGGAAACATTCAGTACTTC. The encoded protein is CASSLVTLGQGGNIQYF. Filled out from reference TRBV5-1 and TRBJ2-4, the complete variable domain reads KAGVTQTPRYLIKTRGQQVTLSCSPISGHRSVSWYQQTPGQGLQFLFEYFSETQRNKGNFPGRFSGRQFSNSRSEMNVSTLELGDSALYLCASSLVTLGQGGNIQYFGAGTRLSVL.

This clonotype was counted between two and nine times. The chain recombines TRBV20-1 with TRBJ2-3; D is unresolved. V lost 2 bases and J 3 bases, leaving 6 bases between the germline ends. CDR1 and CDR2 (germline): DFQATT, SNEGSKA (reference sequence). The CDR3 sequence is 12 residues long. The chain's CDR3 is CSARQNTDTQYF. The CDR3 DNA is TGCAGTGCTAGACAAAATACAGATACGCAGTATTTT.

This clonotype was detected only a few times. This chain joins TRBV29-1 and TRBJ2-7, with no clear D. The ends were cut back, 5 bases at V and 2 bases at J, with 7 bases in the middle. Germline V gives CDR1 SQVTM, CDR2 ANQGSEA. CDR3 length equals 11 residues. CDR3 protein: CSVKDTYEQYF. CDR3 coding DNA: TGCAGCGTTAAGGATACCTACGAGCAGTACTTC.

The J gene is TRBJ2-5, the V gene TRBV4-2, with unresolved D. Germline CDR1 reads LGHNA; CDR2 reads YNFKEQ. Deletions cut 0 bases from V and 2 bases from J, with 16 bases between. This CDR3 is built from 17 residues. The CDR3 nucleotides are TGTGCCAGCAGCCAAGACGCTCTAGGAAGTGGGCAAGAGACCCAGTACTTC. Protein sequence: CASSQDALGSGQETQYF.

The CDR3 is CASSQEIRGSGYTF. The CDR3 DNA follows: TGTGCCAGCAGCCAAGAAATAAGGGGCTCGGGCTACACCTTC. This chain joins TRBV4-2 and TRBJ1-2; D is perhaps TRBD1 (5 bases). V dropped 0 bases and J dropped 8 bases, with 13 bases sitting between them. Germline V lookup: CDR1 LGHNA, CDR2 YNFKEQ. This CDR3 is built from 14 residues.

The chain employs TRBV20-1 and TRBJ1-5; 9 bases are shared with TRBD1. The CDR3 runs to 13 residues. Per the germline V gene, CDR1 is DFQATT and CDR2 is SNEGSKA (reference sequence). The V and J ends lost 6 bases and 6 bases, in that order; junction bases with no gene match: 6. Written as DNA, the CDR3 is TGCAGTGCAGCTCGGGACAGGGTTCAGCCCCAGCATTTT. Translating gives CSAARDRVQPQHF.

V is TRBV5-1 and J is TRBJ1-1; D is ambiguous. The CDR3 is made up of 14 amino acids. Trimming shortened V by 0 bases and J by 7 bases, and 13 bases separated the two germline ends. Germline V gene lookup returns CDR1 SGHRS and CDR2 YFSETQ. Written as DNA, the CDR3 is TGCGCCAGCAGCTTGGTCCAGCTGAACGGTGAAGCTTTCTTT. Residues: CASSLVQLNGEAFF.

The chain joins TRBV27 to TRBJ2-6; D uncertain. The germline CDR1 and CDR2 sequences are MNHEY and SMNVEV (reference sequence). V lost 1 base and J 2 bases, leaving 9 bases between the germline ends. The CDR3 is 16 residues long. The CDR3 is CASSLWGFAGANVLTF. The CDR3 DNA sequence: TGTGCCAGCAGTTTATGGGGTTTCGCTGGGGCCAACGTCCTGACTTTC.

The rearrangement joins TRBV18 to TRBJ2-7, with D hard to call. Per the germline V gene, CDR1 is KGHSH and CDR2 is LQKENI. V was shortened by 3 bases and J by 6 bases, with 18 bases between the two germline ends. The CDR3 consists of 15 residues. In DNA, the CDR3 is TGTGCCAGCTCACCGTCACGTGCCACACCACTCGAGCAGTACTTC. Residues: CASSPSRATPLEQYF.

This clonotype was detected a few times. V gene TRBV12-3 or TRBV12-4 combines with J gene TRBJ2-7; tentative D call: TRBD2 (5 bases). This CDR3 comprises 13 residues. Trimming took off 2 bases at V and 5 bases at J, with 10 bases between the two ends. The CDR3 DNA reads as TGTGCCAGCAGTTTAACCGGGATGGACGAGCAGTACTTC. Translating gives CASSLTGMDEQYF.

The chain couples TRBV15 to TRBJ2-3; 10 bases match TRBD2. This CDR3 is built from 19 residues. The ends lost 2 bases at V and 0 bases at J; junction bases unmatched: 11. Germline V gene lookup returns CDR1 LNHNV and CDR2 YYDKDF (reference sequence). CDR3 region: CATSRSWSGRAVSTDTQYF. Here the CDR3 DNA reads TGTGCCACCAGCAGATCATGGAGCGGGAGGGCCGTCAGCACAGATACGCAGTATTTT.

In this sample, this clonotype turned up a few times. This CDR3 reads CSAKPLLRAGGIDEQFF. The CDR3 bases are TGCAGTGCTAAACCGCTCCTTCGGGCGGGGGGGATCGATGAGCAGTTCTTC. The gene calls are TRBV20-1 and TRBJ2-1; 9 positions agree with TRBD2. Losses at the gene ends were 4 bases for V and 8 bases for J; bases not matched to a gene: 18. CDR1 is DFQATT and CDR2 is SNEGSKA in the germline V gene (reference sequence). The CDR3 loop spans 17 amino acids.

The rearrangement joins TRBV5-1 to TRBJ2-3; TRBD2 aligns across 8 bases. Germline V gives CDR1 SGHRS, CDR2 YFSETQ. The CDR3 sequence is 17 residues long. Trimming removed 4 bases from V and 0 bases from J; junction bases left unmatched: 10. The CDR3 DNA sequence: TGCGCCAGCAGCGCTGAAAGGACTAGCCAGAGCACAGATACGCAGTATTTT. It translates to CASSAERTSQSTDTQYF.

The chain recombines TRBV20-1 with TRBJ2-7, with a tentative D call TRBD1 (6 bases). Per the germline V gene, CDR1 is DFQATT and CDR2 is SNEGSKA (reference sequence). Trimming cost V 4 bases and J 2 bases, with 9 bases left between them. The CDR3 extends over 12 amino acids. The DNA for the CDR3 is TGCAGTGCTATTCAGGGGACCTACGAGCAGTACTTC. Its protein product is CSAIQGTYEQYF.

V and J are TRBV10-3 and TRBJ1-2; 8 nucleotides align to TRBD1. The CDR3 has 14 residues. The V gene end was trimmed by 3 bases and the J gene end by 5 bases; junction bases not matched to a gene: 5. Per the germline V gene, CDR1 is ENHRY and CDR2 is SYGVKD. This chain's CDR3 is CAISDQGAGYGYTF. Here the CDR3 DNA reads TGTGCCATCAGTGATCAGGGGGCAGGGTATGGCTACACCTTC.